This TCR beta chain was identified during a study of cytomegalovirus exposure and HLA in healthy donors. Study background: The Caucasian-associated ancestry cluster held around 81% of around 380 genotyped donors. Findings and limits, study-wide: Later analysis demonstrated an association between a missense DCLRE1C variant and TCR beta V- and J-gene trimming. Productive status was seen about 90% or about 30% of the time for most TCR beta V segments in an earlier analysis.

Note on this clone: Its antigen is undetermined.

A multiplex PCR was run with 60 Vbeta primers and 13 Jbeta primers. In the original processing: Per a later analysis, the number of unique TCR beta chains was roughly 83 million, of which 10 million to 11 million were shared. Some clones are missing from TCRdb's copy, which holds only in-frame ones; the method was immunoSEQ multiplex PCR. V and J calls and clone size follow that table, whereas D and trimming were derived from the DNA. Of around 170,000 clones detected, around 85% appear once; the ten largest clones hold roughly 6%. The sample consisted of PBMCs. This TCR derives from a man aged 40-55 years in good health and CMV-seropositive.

CDR3 loop: CASSPNSAQGASEQYF. Here the CDR3 DNA reads TGTGCCAGCAGCCCCAATTCCGCACAGGGGGCGTCCGAGCAGTACTTC. This chain joins TRBV7-3 and TRBJ2-7; 9 bases agree with TRBD1. This CDR3 has 16 residues. J was trimmed by 6 bases and V by 5 bases; bases with no gene match: 14. CDR1 is SGHTA and CDR2 is FQGTGA in the germline V gene. Drawing the rest from reference TRBV7-3 and TRBJ2-7, the complete variable domain is GAGVSQTPSNKVTEKGKYVELRCDPISGHTALYWYRQSLGQGPEFLIYFQGTGAADDSGLPNDRFFAVRPEGSVSTLKIQRTERGDSAVYLCASSPNSAQGASEQYFGPGTRLTVT.